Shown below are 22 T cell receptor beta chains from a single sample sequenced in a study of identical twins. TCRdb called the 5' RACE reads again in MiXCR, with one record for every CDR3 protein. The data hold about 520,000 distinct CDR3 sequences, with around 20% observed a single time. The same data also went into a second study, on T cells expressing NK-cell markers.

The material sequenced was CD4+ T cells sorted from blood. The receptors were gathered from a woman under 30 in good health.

CDR3 protein: CASIPRRGASTDTQYF. The CDR3 DNA reads TGTGCCAGTATCCCCCGGCGGGGGGCTAGCACAGATACGCAGTATTTT. The gene calls are TRBV19 and TRBJ2-3; 8 bases fit TRBD2. The CDR3 contains 16 residues. Per germline, CDR1 LNHDA and CDR2 SQIVND (reference sequence). The junction had 9 bases not matched to a gene; V was cut back by 7 bases and J by 0 bases.

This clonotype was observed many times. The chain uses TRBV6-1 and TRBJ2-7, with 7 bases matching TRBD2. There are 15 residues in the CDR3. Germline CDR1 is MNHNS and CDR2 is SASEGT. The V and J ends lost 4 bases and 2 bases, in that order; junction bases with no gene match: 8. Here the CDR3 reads CASSAGRGSPYEQYF. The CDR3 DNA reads TGTGCCAGCAGTGCAGGGCGGGGGAGCCCCTACGAGCAGTACTTC.

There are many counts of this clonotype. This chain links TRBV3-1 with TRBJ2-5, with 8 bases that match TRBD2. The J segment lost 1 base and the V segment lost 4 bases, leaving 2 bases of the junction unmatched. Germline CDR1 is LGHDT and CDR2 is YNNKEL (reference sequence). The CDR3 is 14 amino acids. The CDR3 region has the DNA TGTGCCAGCAGCCCGACTAGCGCCCAAGAGACCCAGTACTTC. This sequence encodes CASSPTSAQETQYF.

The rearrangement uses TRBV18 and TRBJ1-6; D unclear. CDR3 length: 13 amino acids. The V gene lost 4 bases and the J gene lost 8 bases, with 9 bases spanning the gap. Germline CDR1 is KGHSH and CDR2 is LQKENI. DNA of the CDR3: TGTGCCAGCTCACAGAACCGGGATTCACCCCTCCACTTT. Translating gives CASSQNRDSPLHF.

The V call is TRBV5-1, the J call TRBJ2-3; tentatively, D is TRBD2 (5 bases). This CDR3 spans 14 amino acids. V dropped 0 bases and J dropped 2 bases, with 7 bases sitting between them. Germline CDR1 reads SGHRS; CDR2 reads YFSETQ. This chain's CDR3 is CASSLVSATDTQYF. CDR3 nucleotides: TGCGCCAGCAGCTTGGTTAGCGCCACAGATACGCAGTATTTT.

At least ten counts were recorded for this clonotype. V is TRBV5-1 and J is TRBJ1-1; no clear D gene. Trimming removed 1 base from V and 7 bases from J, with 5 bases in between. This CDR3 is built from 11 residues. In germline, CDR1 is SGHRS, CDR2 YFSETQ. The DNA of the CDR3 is TGCGCCAGCAGCTTGCCTGGTGAAGCTTTCTTT. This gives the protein CASSLPGEAFF. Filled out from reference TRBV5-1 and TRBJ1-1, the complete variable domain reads KAGVTQTPRYLIKTRGQQVTLSCSPISGHRSVSWYQQTPGQGLQFLFEYFSETQRNKGNFPGRFSGRQFSNSRSEMNVSTLELGDSALYLCASSLPGEAFFGQGTRLTVV.

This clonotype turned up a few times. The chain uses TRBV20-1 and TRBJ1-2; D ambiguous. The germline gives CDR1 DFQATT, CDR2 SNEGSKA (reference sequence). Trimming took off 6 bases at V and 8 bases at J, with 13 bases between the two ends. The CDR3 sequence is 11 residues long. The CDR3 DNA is TGCAGTGCCCCGACACCTGGAGGCTACACCTTC. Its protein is CSAPTPGGYTF.

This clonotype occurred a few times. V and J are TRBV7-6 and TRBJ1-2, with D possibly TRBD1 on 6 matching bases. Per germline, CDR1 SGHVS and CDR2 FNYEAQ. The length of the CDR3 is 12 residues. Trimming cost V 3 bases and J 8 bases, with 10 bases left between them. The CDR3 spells CASSFTGSGYTF. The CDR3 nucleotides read TGTGCCAGCAGCTTCACAGGGTCAGGCTACACCTTC.

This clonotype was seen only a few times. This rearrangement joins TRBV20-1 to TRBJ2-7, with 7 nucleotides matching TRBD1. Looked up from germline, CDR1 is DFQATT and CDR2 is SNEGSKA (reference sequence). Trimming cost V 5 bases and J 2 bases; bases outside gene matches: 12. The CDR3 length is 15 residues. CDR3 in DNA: TGCAGTGCTCCGGCCCAAAACAGGGGAACCTACGAGCAGTACTTC. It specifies CSAPAQNRGTYEQYF.

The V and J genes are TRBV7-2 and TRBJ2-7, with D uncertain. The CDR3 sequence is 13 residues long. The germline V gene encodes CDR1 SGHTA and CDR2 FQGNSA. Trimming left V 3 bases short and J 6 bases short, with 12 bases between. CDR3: CASSLQLLVEQYF. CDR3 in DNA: TGTGCCAGCAGCTTGCAGCTTTTGGTCGAGCAGTACTTC.

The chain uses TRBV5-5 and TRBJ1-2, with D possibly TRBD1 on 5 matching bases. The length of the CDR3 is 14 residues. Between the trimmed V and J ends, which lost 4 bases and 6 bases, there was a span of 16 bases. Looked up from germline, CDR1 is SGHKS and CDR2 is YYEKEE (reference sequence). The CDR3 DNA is TGTGCCAGCAGCCAGAATTCAGGGCGCGATGGCTACACCTTC. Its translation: CASSQNSGRDGYTF.

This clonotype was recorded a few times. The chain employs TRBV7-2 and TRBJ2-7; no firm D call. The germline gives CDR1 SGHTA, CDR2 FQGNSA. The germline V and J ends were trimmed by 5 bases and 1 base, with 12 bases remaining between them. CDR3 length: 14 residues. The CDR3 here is CASSPTQVSYEQYF. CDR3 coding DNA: TGTGCCAGCAGCCCGACTCAGGTATCCTACGAGCAGTACTTC.

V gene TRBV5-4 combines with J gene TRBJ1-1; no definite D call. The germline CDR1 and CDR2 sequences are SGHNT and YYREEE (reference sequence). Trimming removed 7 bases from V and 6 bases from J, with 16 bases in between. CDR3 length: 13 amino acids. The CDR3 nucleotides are TGTGCCAGCGCACGTACGGCCTTCGCTGAAGCTTTCTTT. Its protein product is CASARTAFAEAFF.

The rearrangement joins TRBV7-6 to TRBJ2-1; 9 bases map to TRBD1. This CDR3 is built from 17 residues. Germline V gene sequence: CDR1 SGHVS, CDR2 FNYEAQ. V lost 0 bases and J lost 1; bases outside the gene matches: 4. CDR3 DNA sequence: TGTGCCAGCAGCTTAGCGGACGGGACAGGGTCCTACAATGAGCAGTTCTTC. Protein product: CASSLADGTGSYNEQFF.

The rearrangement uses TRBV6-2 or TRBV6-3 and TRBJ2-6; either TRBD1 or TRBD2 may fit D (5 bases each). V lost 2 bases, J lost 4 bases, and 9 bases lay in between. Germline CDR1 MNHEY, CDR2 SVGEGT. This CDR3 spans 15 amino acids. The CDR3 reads CASSYGGPGANVLTF. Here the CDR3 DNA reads TGTGCCAGCAGTTACGGGGGTCCCGGGGCCAACGTCCTGACTTTC.

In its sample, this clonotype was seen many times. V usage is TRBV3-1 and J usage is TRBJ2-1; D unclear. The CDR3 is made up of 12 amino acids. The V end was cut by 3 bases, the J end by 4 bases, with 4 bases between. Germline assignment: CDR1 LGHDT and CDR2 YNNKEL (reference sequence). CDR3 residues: CASSQAYNEQFF. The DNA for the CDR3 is TGTGCCAGCAGCCAGGCTTACAATGAGCAGTTCTTC.

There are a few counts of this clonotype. The CDR3 DNA reads TGTGCCAGCAGTGAATATTATGACGAGCAGTACTTC. Translating gives CASSEYYDEQYF. The chain carries TRBV25-1 and TRBJ2-7, with unresolved D. Germline-derived CDR1 and CDR2 are MGHDK and SYGVNS. Trimming cost V 0 bases and J 5 bases, with 5 bases left between them. The CDR3 has 12 residues.

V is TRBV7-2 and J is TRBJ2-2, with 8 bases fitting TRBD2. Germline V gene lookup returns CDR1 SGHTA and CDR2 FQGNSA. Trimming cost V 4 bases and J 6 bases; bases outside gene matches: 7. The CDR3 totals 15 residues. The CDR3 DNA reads TGTGCCAGCAGCTCTTGGTCGGGAGGGCCCGGGGAGCTGTTTTTT. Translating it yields CASSSWSGGPGELFF.

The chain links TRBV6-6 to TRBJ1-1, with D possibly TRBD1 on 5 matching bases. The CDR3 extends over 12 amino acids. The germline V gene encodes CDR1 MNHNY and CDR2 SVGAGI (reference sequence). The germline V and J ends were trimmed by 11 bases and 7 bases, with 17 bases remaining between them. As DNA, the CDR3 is TGTGCCGCCCAGTTGGGGGAAAATGAAGCTTTCTTT. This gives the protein CAAQLGENEAFF.

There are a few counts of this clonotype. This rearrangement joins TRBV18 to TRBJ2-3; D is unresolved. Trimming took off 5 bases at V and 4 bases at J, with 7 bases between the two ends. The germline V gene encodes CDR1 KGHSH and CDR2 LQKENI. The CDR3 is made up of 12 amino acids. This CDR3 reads CASSFTADTQYF. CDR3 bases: TGTGCCAGCTCATTCACGGCAGATACGCAGTATTTT. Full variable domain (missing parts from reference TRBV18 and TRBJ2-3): NAGVMQNPRHLVRRRGQEARLRCSPMKGHSHVYWYRQLPEEGLKFMVYLQKENIIDESGMPKERFSAEFPKEGPSILRIQQVVRGDSAAYFCASSFTADTQYFGPGTRLTVL.

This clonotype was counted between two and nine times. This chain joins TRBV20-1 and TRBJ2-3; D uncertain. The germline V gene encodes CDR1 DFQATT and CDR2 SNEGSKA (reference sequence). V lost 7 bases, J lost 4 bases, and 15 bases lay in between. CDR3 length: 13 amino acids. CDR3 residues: CSVPVEYADTQYF. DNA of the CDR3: TGCAGTGTGCCGGTGGAGTATGCAGATACGCAGTATTTT.

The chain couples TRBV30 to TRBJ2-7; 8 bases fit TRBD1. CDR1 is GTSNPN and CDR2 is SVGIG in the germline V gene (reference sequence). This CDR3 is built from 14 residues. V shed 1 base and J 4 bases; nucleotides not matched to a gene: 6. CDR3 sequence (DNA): TGTGCCTGGAGTGAGGGGACAGGACTTTACGAGCAGTACTTC. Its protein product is CAWSEGTGLYEQYF.